In this sample, the clone carrying this T cell receptor (beta chain) turned up many times. The data were taken from a study of CD8+CD57+ T cells in acquired aplastic anemia. For the study at large: Recorded DNA amounts for sorted CD4+ and CD8+ cells had an average of 3.2 ug.

The CDR3 is made up of 12 amino acids. Germline CDR1 LNHDA, CDR2 SQIVND (reference sequence). Trimming removed 3 bases from V and 9 bases from J, with 9 bases in between. Flow cytometry had shown expanded CD8+CD57+ cells in the patients chosen for sequencing. Genomic DNA templated the TCR beta VDJ and CDR3 profiling. TCRdb ran MiXCR on the reads and lists one entry per CDR3 protein. Of 260,000 or so distinct CDR3 sequences detected, approximately 50% appear once; the ten largest clones hold 6.5% to 8%. Sequenced input: sorted CD4+, CD8+, or CD8+CD57+ T cells (not recorded which) from PBMCs. This clonotype was obtained from a human donor with aplastic anemia. This rearrangement joins TRBV19 to TRBJ2-1; the D gene could be TRBD1 or TRBD2 (5 bases each). CDR3 DNA: TGTGCCAGTAGTATTGGGACCCCTGAGCAGTTCTTC. Its protein is CASSIGTPEQFF.